Below are 25 T cell receptor beta chains sequenced from a single sample in a study of beta chain features in type 1 diabetes. The entirety of the isolated RNA underwent reverse transcription, so expressed TCRB transcripts were sequenced. Only in-frame clones appear in the TCRdb table, and some are missing; sequencing was by immunoSEQ multiplex PCR. The data show around 140,000 clones, about 10% seen once. The source material was naive CD4+ T cells from blood. The source of these receptors is a man younger than 30 in good health.

The chain joins TRBV10-2 to TRBJ1-5; a weak D match, TRBD1 (6 bases). The V gene lost 4 bases and the J gene lost 7 bases, with 14 bases spanning the gap. CDR1 and CDR2 (germline): WSHSY, SAAADI. This CDR3 spans 14 amino acids. CDR3 loop: CASSVNREGQPQHF. The CDR3 DNA follows: TGCGCCAGCAGTGTGAACAGGGAAGGCCAGCCCCAGCATTTT.

Only a few counts were recorded for this clone. The chain has TRBV7-9 and TRBJ1-4, with TRBD1 identical over 7 bases. The CDR3 has 15 residues. V dropped 6 bases and J dropped 5; count of bases not matched to a gene: 9. Per germline, CDR1 SEHNR and CDR2 FQNEAQ (reference sequence). In DNA, the CDR3 is TGTGCCAGCAGTCCTGCCCAGGGGGGAAATGAAAAACTGTTTTTT. Its translation is CASSPAQGGNEKLFF.

This clone was observed a handful of times. This chain links TRBV7-7 with TRBJ1-2; no reliable D call. This CDR3 is built from 14 residues. V lost 0 bases to trimming and J lost 4 bases, with 9 bases between them. CDR1 and CDR2 from the germline V gene are SSHAT and FNYEAQ (reference sequence). CDR3 DNA: TGTGCCAGCAGCTTAGCACAGTTGATCTATGGCTACACCTTC. Encoded protein: CASSLAQLIYGYTF.

The chain is built from TRBV7-8 and TRBJ1-5, with D tentatively TRBD1 (6 bases). Germline values: CDR1 SGHVS, CDR2 FQNEAQ. CDR3 length equals 11 residues. V lost 5 bases to trimming and J lost 9 bases, with 8 bases between them. The CDR3 here is CASSLQGPQHF. The CDR3 DNA sequence: TGTGCCAGCAGCCTACAGGGGCCCCAGCATTTT.

The chain is built from TRBV5-4 and TRBJ2-1; TRBD1 aligns across 9 bases. V was pared by 2 bases and J by 7 bases, with 7 bases of the junction left unmatched. CDR1 SGHNT and CDR2 YYREEE come from the germline V gene (reference sequence). The CDR3 runs to 15 residues. The CDR3 DNA reads TGTGCCAGCAGCTTTACAGGGGGCGAACAGAATGAGCAGTTCTTC. This codes for CASSFTGGEQNEQFF.

This clone came up a few times. This chain links TRBV9 with TRBJ2-1; TRBD1 matches at 8 bases. CDR1 and CDR2 (germline): SGDLS, YYNGEE. V was pared by 1 base and J by 0 bases, with 0 bases of the junction left unmatched. This CDR3 comprises 15 residues. CDR3 nucleotides: TGTGCCAGCAGCGTAACAGGGGGCTCCTACAATGAGCAGTTCTTC. Protein product: CASSVTGGSYNEQFF.

The chain employs TRBV7-2 and TRBJ1-1, with TRBD1 matching 7 bases. The CDR3 contains 15 residues. Losses at the gene ends were 4 bases for V and 1 base for J; bases not matched to a gene: 6. CDR1 and CDR2 (germline): SGHTA, FQGNSA. CDR3 DNA sequence: TGTGCCAGCAGCTCCCGACAGGGATGGAACACTGAAGCTTTCTTT. Translating it yields CASSSRQGWNTEAFF.

This clone was found a few times. Here the CDR3 DNA reads TGTGCCAGTAGTCTTGGACAGGGCATAGATACGCAGTATTTT. This translates into CASSLGQGIDTQYF. The chain is built from TRBV19 and TRBJ2-3; TRBD1 matches 8 bases. With 5 bases clipped from V and 5 bases from J, the junction kept 6 bases outside the gene matches. The CDR3 consists of 14 residues. Germline V CDR1 and CDR2: LNHDA, SQIVND (reference sequence).

This clone was detected a few times. The chain is built from TRBV9 and TRBJ1-6; D gene uncertain. V dropped 3 bases and J dropped 9 bases, with 13 bases sitting between them. Per the germline V gene, CDR1 is SGDLS and CDR2 is YYNGEE. The CDR3 spans 14 residues. The CDR3 sequence is CASSGAQSSSPLHF. CDR3 DNA: TGTGCCAGCAGCGGGGCCCAGAGTAGTTCACCCCTCCACTTT.

This clone has a handful of counts. J is TRBJ1-1 and V is TRBV11-2; D gene ambiguous. Germline V gene sequence: CDR1 SGHAT, CDR2 FQNNGV. This CDR3 has 16 residues. V shed 0 bases and J shed 4 bases, with 15 bases lying between them. The CDR3 spells CASSLEGGGSGTEAFF. The CDR3, as DNA: TGTGCCAGCAGCTTAGAAGGCGGTGGGTCCGGCACTGAAGCTTTCTTT.

This clone was counted only a few times. CDR3 protein: CASSPSGGLGTEAFF. The DNA of the CDR3 is TGCGCCAGCAGCCCCAGTGGGGGGTTGGGCACTGAAGCTTTCTTT. This chain links TRBV5-1 with TRBJ1-1, with D perhaps TRBD1 (5 bases). The V end lost 4 bases, the J end lost 4 bases, and 17 bases lay between the germline ends. This CDR3 is 15 amino acids long. Germline V lookup: CDR1 SGHRS, CDR2 YFSETQ.

This clone came up once. The chain is built from TRBV25-1 and TRBJ1-6; TRBD1 aligns across 7 bases. Germline trimming cut 1 base from V and 0 bases from J; bases unmatched to any gene: 3. Germline CDR1 is MGHDK and CDR2 is SYGVNS. CDR3 length: 17 amino acids. The chain's CDR3 is CASSEWQGGSYNSPLHF. Written as DNA, the CDR3 is TGTGCCAGCAGTGAATGGCAGGGGGGCTCCTATAATTCACCCCTCCACTTT.

The rearrangement links TRBV2 to TRBJ2-3, with 7 nucleotides matching TRBD2. There are 16 residues in the CDR3. V was pared by 6 bases and J by 0 bases, with 9 bases of the junction left unmatched. Per the germline V gene, CDR1 is SNHLY and CDR2 is FYNNEI. CDR3 sequence (DNA): TGTGCCAGCAGCCCAATTGGCGGGGGTAGCACAGATACGCAGTATTTT. This sequence encodes CASSPIGGGSTDTQYF.

This rearrangement joins TRBV9 to TRBJ1-2, with a tentative D call TRBD1 (5 bases). The CDR3 totals 11 residues. CDR1 is SGDLS, CDR2 YYNGEE, per germline. The V end lost 3 bases, the J end lost 6 bases, and 6 bases lay between the germline ends. CDR3: CASSGGDGYTF. The CDR3 nucleotides read TGTGCCAGCAGCGGGGGGGATGGCTACACCTTC. Based on the CDR3 plus reference TRBV9 and TRBJ1-2, the full variable domain is DSGVTQTPKHLITATGQRVTLRCSPRSGDLSVYWYQQSLDQGLQFLIQYYNGEERAKGNILERFSAQQFPDLHSELNLSSLELGDSALYFCASSGGDGYTFGSGTRLTVV.

This clone was found a few times. The chain joins TRBV6-6 to TRBJ2-5; 11 bases line up with TRBD2. This CDR3 has 14 residues. Germline V lookup: CDR1 MNHNY, CDR2 SVGAGI (reference sequence). Trimming took 4 bases from V and 4 from J; bases not matched to a gene: 2. The CDR3 region has the DNA TGTGCCAGCAGTTTAGCGGGGGGGCGAGAGACCCAGTACTTC. It codes for CASSLAGGRETQYF.

As concerns this clone: This specimen includes other DNA sequences encoding the same CDR3. The chain combines TRBV18 with TRBJ2-5; unclear D gene. The CDR3 runs 11 residues. Trimming stripped 3 bases from V and 3 bases from J, with 2 bases between. Looked up from germline, CDR1 is KGHSH and CDR2 is LQKENI. CDR3 sequence reads: CASSPEETQYF. CDR3 coding DNA: TGTGCCAGCTCACCCGAAGAGACCCAGTACTTC. Filled out from reference TRBV18 and TRBJ2-5, the complete variable domain reads NAGVMQNPRHLVRRRGQEARLRCSPMKGHSHVYWYRQLPEEGLKFMVYLQKENIIDESGMPKERFSAEFPKEGPSILRIQQVVRGDSAAYFCASSPEETQYFGPGTRLLVL.

This chain links TRBV5-1 with TRBJ2-7; D might be TRBD1 (6 bases). The V and J ends lost 3 bases and 0 bases respectively, with 10 bases between them. CDR3 length: 14 residues. Per germline, CDR1 SGHRS and CDR2 YFSETQ. CDR3 coding DNA: TGCGCCAGCAGCTGGACAGCCAGCTCCTACGAGCAGTACTTC. Translated: CASSWTASSYEQYF. Full variable domain (remainder filled in from reference TRBV5-1 and TRBJ2-7): KAGVTQTPRYLIKTRGQQVTLSCSPISGHRSVSWYQQTPGQGLQFLFEYFSETQRNKGNFPGRFSGRQFSNSRSEMNVSTLELGDSALYLCASSWTASSYEQYFGPGTRLTVT.

This clone was counted a few times. The J gene is TRBJ2-2, the V gene TRBV9, with D possibly matching TRBD1 (5 bases). Trimming pared 5 bases from V and 4 bases from J, leaving 15 bases between. CDR1 is SGDLS and CDR2 is YYNGEE in the germline V gene. CDR3 size: 15 residues. CDR3 sequence reads: CASSVRGRVTGELFF. CDR3 sequence (DNA): TGTGCCAGCAGTGTCCGAGGCAGGGTCACCGGGGAGCTGTTTTTT.

Ten or more counts support this clone. The chain recombines TRBV7-9 with TRBJ1-6; D uncertain. This CDR3 region has 13 residues. Germline V gene lookup returns CDR1 SEHNR and CDR2 FQNEAQ (reference sequence). The ends were cut back, 5 bases at V and 13 bases at J, with 15 bases in the middle. Here the CDR3 reads CASSPTEYGPLHF. Here the CDR3 DNA reads TGTGCCAGCAGCCCGACCGAATACGGGCCCCTCCACTTT.

This rearrangement joins TRBV18 to TRBJ1-3, with D possibly matching TRBD1 (6 bases). From germline, CDR1 is KGHSH and CDR2 LQKENI. There are 17 residues in the CDR3. The V end lost 3 bases, the J end lost 0 bases, and 15 bases lay between the germline ends. CDR3 region: CASSPIMGQYSGNTIYF. The CDR3 DNA reads as TGTGCCAGCTCACCGATAATGGGACAATACTCTGGAAACACCATATATTTT. Complete variable domain (other parts from reference TRBV18 and TRBJ1-3): NAGVMQNPRHLVRRRGQEARLRCSPMKGHSHVYWYRQLPEEGLKFMVYLQKENIIDESGMPKERFSAEFPKEGPSILRIQQVVRGDSAAYFCASSPIMGQYSGNTIYFGEGSWLTVV.

Only a few counts were recorded for this clone. The rearrangement joins TRBV4-2 to TRBJ2-4, with 7 bases that match TRBD1. V shed 5 bases and J 0 bases; nucleotides not matched to a gene: 13. The V gene's germline CDR1 is LGHNA and CDR2 YNFKEQ. The CDR3 sequence is 18 residues long. CDR3 loop: CASSYLPGTEIAKNIQYF. The CDR3 coding sequence is TGTGCCAGCAGCTACCTTCCTGGGACAGAAATAGCCAAAAACATTCAGTACTTC.

V is TRBV5-5 and J is TRBJ1-5; perhaps TRBD1 as D (5 bases). V was trimmed by 1 base and J by 4 bases, leaving 6 bases between them. The CDR3 sequence is 13 residues long. Germline loops: CDR1 SGHKS, CDR2 YYEKEE (reference sequence). The CDR3 spells CASSLQGNQPQHF. The DNA of the CDR3 is TGTGCCAGCAGCTTGCAGGGAAATCAGCCCCAGCATTTT.

The chain uses TRBV27 and TRBJ1-6; D remains ambiguous. Trimming took 2 bases from V and 6 from J, leaving 8 bases between them. Germline CDR1 is MNHEY and CDR2 is SMNVEV (reference sequence). The CDR3 covers 14 residues. The CDR3 protein is CASSLGLPNSPLHF. The DNA for the CDR3 is TGTGCCAGCAGTTTAGGTCTACCTAATTCACCCCTCCACTTT.

This clone was seen a handful of times. This chain joins TRBV25-1 and TRBJ1-4; D is undetermined. The germline V and J ends were trimmed by 3 bases and 7 bases, with 12 bases remaining between them. The CDR3 spans 14 residues. Germline values: CDR1 MGHDK, CDR2 SYGVNS. The CDR3 DNA sequence: TGTGCCAGCAGTGATAGTCGAGGAGCTGAAAAACTGTTTTTT. It encodes CASSDSRGAEKLFF.

This clone has a handful of counts. V and J are TRBV5-4 and TRBJ2-7; 10 nucleotides agree with TRBD2. The J segment lost 2 bases and the V segment lost 4 bases, leaving 3 bases of the junction unmatched. There are 14 residues in the CDR3. Germline CDR1 SGHNT, CDR2 YYREEE (reference sequence). CDR3 nucleotide sequence: TGTGCCAGCAGCCCAGCGGGGGGGCCCTACGAGCAGTACTTC. Protein product: CASSPAGGPYEQYF.